This TCR beta chain was identified in a study of blood T cell repertoires in COVID-19. Assay: immunoSEQ multiplex PCR; the TCRdb copy retains only in-frame clones and omits some. The sample carries about 120,000 clones, roughly 84% recorded once. Symptom resolution, clearance, or two negative PCRs marked donors in Cohort 3 as recovered. CDR1 is MNHEY and CDR2 is SMNVEV in the germline V gene (reference sequence). The CDR3 is 17 amino acids. V shed 2 bases and J shed 2 bases, with 19 bases lying between them. The rearrangement joins TRBV27 to TRBJ2-7; D is perhaps TRBD2 (7 bases). This clonotype originated in a woman younger than 45 who had recovered from COVID-19. Sequenced: PBMCs or T cells enriched from blood (not recorded which). CDR3 residues: CASSLVVGGANTYEQYF. CDR3 nucleotide sequence: TGTGCCAGCAGTTTAGTTGTTGGGGGGGCCAACACCTACGAGCAGTACTTC.